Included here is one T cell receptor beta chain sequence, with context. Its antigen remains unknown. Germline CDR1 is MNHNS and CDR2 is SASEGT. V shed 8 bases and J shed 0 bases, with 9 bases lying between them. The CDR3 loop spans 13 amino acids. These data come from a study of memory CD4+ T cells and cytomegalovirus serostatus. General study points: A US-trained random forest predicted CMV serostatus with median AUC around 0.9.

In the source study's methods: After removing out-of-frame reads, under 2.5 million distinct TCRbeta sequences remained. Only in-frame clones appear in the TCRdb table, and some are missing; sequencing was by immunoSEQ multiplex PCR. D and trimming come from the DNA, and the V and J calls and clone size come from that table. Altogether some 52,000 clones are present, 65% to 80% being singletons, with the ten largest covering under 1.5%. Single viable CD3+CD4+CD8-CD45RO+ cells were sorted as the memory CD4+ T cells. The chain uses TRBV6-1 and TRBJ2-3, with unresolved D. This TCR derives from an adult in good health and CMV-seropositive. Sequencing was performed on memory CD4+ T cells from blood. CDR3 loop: CASQIVSTDTQYF. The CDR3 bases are TGTGCCAGCCAAATCGTCAGCACAGATACGCAGTATTTT.